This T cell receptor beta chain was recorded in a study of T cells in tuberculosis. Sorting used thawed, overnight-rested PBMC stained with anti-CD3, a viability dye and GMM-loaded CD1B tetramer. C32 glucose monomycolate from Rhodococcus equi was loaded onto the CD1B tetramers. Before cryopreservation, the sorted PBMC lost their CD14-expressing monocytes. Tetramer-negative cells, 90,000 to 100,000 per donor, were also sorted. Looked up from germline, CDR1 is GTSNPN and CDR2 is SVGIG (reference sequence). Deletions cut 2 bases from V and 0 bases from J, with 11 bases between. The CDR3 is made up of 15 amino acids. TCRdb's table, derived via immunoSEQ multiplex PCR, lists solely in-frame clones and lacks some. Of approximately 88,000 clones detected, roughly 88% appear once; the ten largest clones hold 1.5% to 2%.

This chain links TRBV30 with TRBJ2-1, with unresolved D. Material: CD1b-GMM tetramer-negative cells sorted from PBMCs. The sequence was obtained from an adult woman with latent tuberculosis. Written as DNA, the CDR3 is TGTGCCTGGAGTAGCGCGTCCAGCTCCTACAATGAGCAGTTCTTC. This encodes CAWSSASSSYNEQFF. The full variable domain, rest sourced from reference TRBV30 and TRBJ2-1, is SQTIHQWPATLVQPVGSPLSLECTVEGTSNPNLYWYRQAAGRGLQLLFYSVGIGQISSEVPQNLSASRPQDRQFILSSKKLLLSDSGFYLCAWSSASSSYNEQFFGPGTRLTVL.